Listed below are T cell receptor beta chains from one sample, sequenced in a study of radiotherapy plus CTLA-4 blockade in lung cancer. Sequenced by immunoSEQ multiplex PCR; TCRdb stores in-frame clones only, minus some. The table shows about 23,000 clones, with 71% occurring only once. Sequencing was performed on peripheral blood, taken from a patient treated with radiotherapy plus ipilimumab. These receptors were collected from a human donor with non-small cell lung cancer whose response to radiotherapy plus ipilimumab could not be evaluated. CDR3s include the opening cysteine and the closing phenylalanine or tryptophan. The D gene is left open where the match is weak. The listing skips clone size in some rows; elsewhere it reads once, few, many or a size class.

>-|TRBJ1-4|-|TRBV5-1
TGCGCCAGCAGCGTTCAGGGGCGGGCTAATGAAAAACTGTTTTTT
CASSVQGRANEKLFF
>-|TRBJ1-2|medium-sized|TRBV10-3
TGTGCCATCAGTGAGCCGCCCTCGATAACGATCACGGAGGGCTACACCTTC
CAISEPPSITITEGYTF
>-|TRBJ1-3|few|TRBV14
TGTGCCAGCAGCCACGGCCTAGCCGGGAGAAACACCATATATTTT
CASSHGLAGRNTIYF
>TRBD1|TRBJ1-5|-|TRBV10-1
TGCGCCAGATGGACAGGGGGCAAAGAGCCCCAGCATTTT
CARWTGGKEPQHF
>-|TRBJ2-1|-|TRBV6-5
TGTGCCAGCAGGGACAGCCTCGATGAGCAGTTCTTC
CASRDSLDEQFF
>-|TRBJ2-1|-|TRBV6-1
TGTGCCAGCGTCCGGGACTCCTCGCTGGTTGAGCAGTTCTTC
CASVRDSSLVEQFF
>TRBD2|TRBJ2-1|-|TRBV7-8
TGTGCCAGCAGCTTAGGGAAACTAGCGTCTGATGAGCAGTTCTTC
CASSLGKLASDEQFF
>TRBD2|TRBJ2-3|-|TRBV2
TGTGCCAGCAGTGTTCCCCGGACTAGCGGGAGTTTATCAACAGATACGCAGTATTTT
CASSVPRTSGSLSTDTQYF
>TRBD1|TRBJ2-6|few|TRBV6-1
TGTGCCAGCAGTGTAGGGACAGACTTCTCTGGGGCCAACGTCCTGACTTTC
CASSVGTDFSGANVLTF
>TRBD1|TRBJ1-4|few|TRBV30
TGTGCCTGGAGCGGACACGGGACAGCAGAAAAACTGTTTTTT
CAWSGHGTAEKLFF
>TRBD1|TRBJ2-7|-|TRBV10-2
TGCGCCAGCAGTGAGTCAACAGGGGATGTCGAGCAGTACTTC
CASSESTGDVEQYF